The T cell receptor (beta chain) described here comes from a study of preoperative IRX-2 immunotherapy in early breast cancer. Produced via immunoSEQ multiplex PCR; TCRdb's table is partial and in-frame only. The data contain tens of thousands of clones, around 90% of them singletons. Noted treatment: preoperative locoregional IRX-2 cytokine immunotherapy. This phase Ib study tested locoregional IRX-2 cytokine immunotherapy given before surgery. This CDR3 is built from 15 residues. Germline CDR1 and CDR2: MNHNS and SASEGT. J was trimmed by 1 base and V by 5 bases; bases with no gene match: 5. Sampling was carried out from a patient treated with IRX-2 immunotherapy. The TCR originated in a human donor with breast cancer. The rearrangement uses TRBV6-1 and TRBJ2-5, with 9 bases lining up with TRBD1. The CDR3 here is CASSPSTGGQETQYF. The CDR3 coding sequence is TGTGCCAGCAGTCCCTCGACAGGGGGCCAAGAGACCCAGTACTTC.